The text below deals with one TCR beta chain. The source of the sample is a study of cytomegalovirus exposure and HLA in healthy donors. Looking at the study overall: The roughly 120 validation repertoires, a later analysis reported, used the same platform as the roughly 610 first-cohort repertoires.

Trimming cost V 2 bases and J 2 bases, with 14 bases left between them. This CDR3 is built from 16 residues. CDR1 KGHSH and CDR2 LQKENI come from the germline V gene. Assay used: immunoSEQ multiplex PCR; TCRdb lists only in-frame clones, some missing. Here the sample spans under 95,000 clones, approximately 91% being singletons. The sequence derives from a man aged 25-40 years in good health and CMV-seronegative. Sequenced: PBMCs. J is TRBJ2-3 and V is TRBV18, with D maybe TRBD1 (5 bases). The CDR3 bases are TGTGCCAGCTCACCATGGGGCAGGCCAGCCACAGATACGCAGTATTTT. It yields the protein CASSPWGRPATDTQYF. Together with reference TRBV18 and TRBJ2-3, the CDR3 gives the full variable domain: NAGVMQNPRHLVRRRGQEARLRCSPMKGHSHVYWYRQLPEEGLKFMVYLQKENIIDESGMPKERFSAEFPKEGPSILRIQQVVRGDSAAYFCASSPWGRPATDTQYFGPGTRLTVL.